This passage covers 16 T cell receptor beta chains from one sample sequenced in a study of blood T cell repertoires in COVID-19. The table came from immunoSEQ multiplex PCR; TCRdb's copy has only in-frame clones and leaves some out. In the table there are roughly 130,000 clones, more than 75% of which are singletons. Material: peripheral blood. All receptors come from a man in his fifties or sixties with active COVID-19.

V gene TRBV2 combines with J gene TRBJ2-5, with unresolved D. The CDR3 covers 14 residues. V lost 1 base and J 9 bases, leaving 15 bases between the germline ends. Per the germline V gene, CDR1 is SNHLY and CDR2 is FYNNEI. CDR3 nucleotides: TGTGCCAGCAGTGAAGGACTGTCGACGGTGGCCCAGTACTTC. Translated, it gives CASSEGLSTVAQYF.

The CDR3 loop is CASSVQGSSYNSPLHF. The CDR3 nucleotides read TGTGCCAGTAGTGTCCAGGGAAGCTCCTATAATTCACCCCTCCACTTT. This sequence joins TRBV19 and TRBJ1-6; tentatively, D is TRBD1 (5 bases). The CDR3 is 16 residues long. Germline-derived CDR1 and CDR2 are LNHDA and SQIVND (reference sequence). With 5 bases removed from V and 0 bases from J, the gap between germline ends came to 11 bases.

The chain uses TRBV10-1 and TRBJ2-1, with 9 bases lining up with TRBD2. CDR3 length: 16 amino acids. Germline trimming cut 3 bases from V and 6 bases from J; bases unmatched to any gene: 9. CDR1 WNHNN and CDR2 SYGVQD come from the germline V gene (reference sequence). The CDR3 DNA sequence: TGCGCCAGCAGTGAAGGGGGGACTAGCTACGTCAATGAGCAGTTCTTC. It specifies CASSEGGTSYVNEQFF.

The V call is TRBV6-5, the J call TRBJ1-2; D call uncertain. The V end lost 6 bases, the J end lost 4 bases, and 12 bases lay between the germline ends. Germline V gene data show CDR1 as MNHEY and CDR2 as SVGAGI. This CDR3 has 13 residues. As DNA, the CDR3 is TGTGCCAGCAGGTCTGACATTACCTATGGCTACACCTTC. Amino acids: CASRSDITYGYTF.

The V call is TRBV15, the J call TRBJ2-3, with TRBD2 identical over 12 bases. This CDR3 spans 18 amino acids. Germline V gene data show CDR1 as LNHNV and CDR2 as YYDKDF (reference sequence). J gave up 4 bases and V 1 base, and 9 bases lay outside the gene matches. This chain's CDR3 is CATSRASKTSGSPDTQYF. The CDR3 nucleotides read TGTGCCACCAGCAGAGCCTCCAAGACTAGCGGGAGCCCAGATACGCAGTATTTT.

This chain uses TRBV6-5 with TRBJ1-2, with D hard to call. Per germline, CDR1 MNHEY and CDR2 SVGAGI. There are 11 residues in the CDR3. V shed 4 bases and J shed 4 bases, with 4 bases lying between them. Here the CDR3 DNA reads TGTGCCAGCAGTTCAGTCTATGGCTACACCTTC. Its protein is CASSSVYGYTF.

The chain uses TRBV6-6 and TRBJ2-7; 11 bases align to TRBD1. This CDR3 contains 15 residues. Germline V gives CDR1 MNHNY, CDR2 SVGAGI (reference sequence). J lost 2 bases, V lost 2 bases, and 2 bases had no gene match. CDR3 in amino acids: CASSYGQGAPYEQYF. The CDR3, as DNA: TGTGCCAGCAGTTACGGACAGGGGGCTCCCTACGAGCAGTACTTC.

This clone was detected only once. V and J are TRBV12-3 or TRBV12-4 and TRBJ1-1, with D perhaps matching TRBD1 (5 bases). The CDR3 is 12 residues long. V lost 4 bases to trimming and J lost 5 bases, with 8 bases between them. The CDR3 spells CASSWGGTEAFF. The CDR3, as DNA: TGTGCCAGCAGTTGGGGGGGGACTGAAGCTTTCTTT.

This clone was observed once. The rearrangement uses TRBV24-1 and TRBJ2-1; 10 nucleotides match TRBD1. Germline lookup yields CDR1 KGHDR and CDR2 SFDVKD. Trimming removed 12 bases from V and 8 bases from J; junction bases left unmatched: 12. The CDR3 length is 14 residues. The CDR3 DNA is TGTGCCGTGGGAGACGGGACAGGGGATGATGAGCAGTTCTTC. Its translation: CAVGDGTGDDEQFF.

The genes are TRBV6-5 and TRBJ1-4, with 7 nucleotides matching TRBD1. Germline lookup yields CDR1 MNHEY and CDR2 SVGAGI. The CDR3 has 13 residues. Trimming cost V 7 bases and J 5 bases; bases outside gene matches: 4. The CDR3 region has the DNA TGTGCCAGCAACCGGGACAGAAATGAAAAACTGTTTTTT. It translates to CASNRDRNEKLFF.

CDR3 protein: CASSLPRQKTQNTGELFF. CDR3 in DNA: TGTGCCAGCAGCTTACCCCGACAGAAAACCCAGAACACCGGGGAGCTGTTTTTT. The chain is built from TRBV7-8 and TRBJ2-2; TRBD1 might be the D (5 bases). The V end lost 2 bases, the J end lost 1 base, and 17 bases lay between the germline ends. The germline V gene encodes CDR1 SGHVS and CDR2 FQNEAQ. The CDR3 is made up of 18 amino acids.

The chain combines TRBV2 with TRBJ1-3, with a weak D call TRBD1 (6 bases). V gave up 5 bases and J gave up 2 bases, with 13 bases separating them. The CDR3 is made up of 15 amino acids. Germline CDR1 reads SNHLY; CDR2 reads FYNNEI. The CDR3 here is CASSKGTSTGNTIYF. The CDR3 DNA is TGTGCCAGCAGTAAAGGGACATCGACTGGAAACACCATATATTTT.

The rearrangement joins TRBV7-9 to TRBJ2-3, with 7 nucleotides matching TRBD1. Per the germline V gene, CDR1 is SEHNR and CDR2 is FQNEAQ (reference sequence). V was pared by 1 base and J by 2 bases, with 15 bases of the junction left unmatched. The CDR3 contains 19 residues. CDR3 sequence (DNA): TGTGCCAGCAGCTTAGGTAGGGGGCAAGTCGGTGGAGACACAGATACGCAGTATTTT. It specifies CASSLGRGQVGGDTDTQYF.

CDR3: CSAARGNTEAFF. CDR3 bases: TGCAGCGCTGCCAGGGGGAACACTGAAGCTTTCTTT. The chain uses TRBV29-1 and TRBJ1-1, with D possibly being TRBD1 (6 bases). Trimming took off 7 bases at V and 1 base at J, with 10 bases between the two ends. Germline V gene sequence: CDR1 SQVTM, CDR2 ANQGSEA. This CDR3 contains 12 residues.

The chain has TRBV11-2 and TRBJ1-1; D may be TRBD1 (5 bases). V was shortened by 2 bases and J by 8 bases, with 15 bases between the two germline ends. Germline-derived CDR1 and CDR2 are SGHAT and FQNNGV. This CDR3 region has 14 residues. The CDR3 region has the DNA TGTGCCAGCAGCTTATTAGACAGCCGGGCGGAAGCTTTCTTT. It specifies CASSLLDSRAEAFF.

This chain links TRBV4-1 with TRBJ2-4, with no clear D. V lost 4 bases and J 0 bases, leaving 10 bases between the germline ends. CDR3 length equals 15 residues. The germline V gene encodes CDR1 MGHRA and CDR2 YSYEKL. The CDR3 is CASSPEQVAKNIQYF. CDR3 bases: TGCGCCAGCAGCCCGGAGCAAGTAGCCAAAAACATTCAGTACTTC.